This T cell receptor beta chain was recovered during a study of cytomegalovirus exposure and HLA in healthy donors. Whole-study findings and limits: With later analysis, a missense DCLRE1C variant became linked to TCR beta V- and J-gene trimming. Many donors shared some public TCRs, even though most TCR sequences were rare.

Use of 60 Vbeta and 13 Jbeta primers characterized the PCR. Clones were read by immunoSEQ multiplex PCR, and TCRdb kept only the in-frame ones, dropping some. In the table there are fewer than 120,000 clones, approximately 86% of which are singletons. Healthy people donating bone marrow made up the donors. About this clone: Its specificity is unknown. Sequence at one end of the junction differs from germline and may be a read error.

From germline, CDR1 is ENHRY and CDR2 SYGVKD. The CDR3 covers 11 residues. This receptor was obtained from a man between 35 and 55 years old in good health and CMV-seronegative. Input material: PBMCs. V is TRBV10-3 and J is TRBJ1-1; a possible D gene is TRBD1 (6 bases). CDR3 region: CLWEGDAEAFF. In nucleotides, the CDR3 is TGCCTCTGGGAGGGGGACGCTGAAGCTTTCTTT.